Following are 17 T cell receptor beta chains from one sample sequenced in a study of T cells after yellow fever vaccination. TCRdb called the 5' RACE reads again in MiXCR, with one record for every CDR3 protein. Of approximately 340,000 distinct CDR3 sequences in the sample, 8.5% to 9% were seen once. The material sequenced was PBMCs, taken on the day of the first yellow fever vaccination. Source of these receptors: a man aged 18 to 30 who received the YFV17D yellow fever vaccine.

The chain carries TRBV6-1 and TRBJ2-2, with D maybe TRBD1 (6 bases). V was clipped by 10 bases and J by 2 bases, with 11 bases between them. The CDR3 runs 13 residues. CDR1 and CDR2 from the germline V gene are MNHNS and SASEGT. For the CDR3, the DNA is TGTGCCATAGGACAGCAAAACACCGGGGAGCTGTTTTTT. Translation: CAIGQQNTGELFF.

This clonotype appeared a few times. CDR3 residues: CASSPNAGPSYEQYV. The CDR3 region has the DNA TGCGCCAGCAGCCCTAACGCGGGGCCCTCCTACGAGCAGTACGTC. This chain links TRBV5-1 with TRBJ2-7, with D possibly matching TRBD2 (6 bases). Germline CDR1 SGHRS, CDR2 YFSETQ. The V end was cut by 4 bases, the J end by 0 bases, with 14 bases between. The CDR3 runs 15 residues.

This clonotype occurred a few times. The V and J genes are TRBV7-3 and TRBJ2-1; 10 bases fit TRBD2. Trimming cost V 2 bases and J 8 bases; bases outside gene matches: 12. The CDR3 length is 17 residues. CDR1 and CDR2 from the germline V gene are SGHTA and FQGTGA. CDR3 DNA: TGTGCCAGCAGCTTAGTGAGCGGGGGGGCCGGGAACGATGAGCAGTTCTTC. Protein sequence: CASSLVSGGAGNDEQFF.

As for this clonotype: A junction boundary mismatches the germline segment, possibly from a read error. The V gene is TRBV25-1, the J gene TRBJ2-2; a weak D match, TRBD2 (5 bases). CDR1 is MGHDK and CDR2 is SYGVNS in the germline V gene. This CDR3 has 13 amino acids. The CDR3 nucleotides read TGTGCCAGCGGGCCCACGAACACCGGGGAGCTGTGTTTT. Its translation: CASGPTNTGELCF.

This clonotype showed up many times. The V call is TRBV12-3 or TRBV12-4, the J call TRBJ2-3, with D hard to call. V was shortened by 3 bases and J by 0 bases, with 7 bases between the two germline ends. The CDR3 is 14 residues long. CDR3 loop: CASSLGPSTDTQYF. The CDR3 region has the DNA TGTGCCAGCAGTTTGGGTCCGAGCACAGATACGCAGTATTTT.

The V call is TRBV5-1, the J call TRBJ1-4, with unresolved D. The CDR3 is made up of 15 amino acids. The V gene's germline CDR1 is SGHRS and CDR2 YFSETQ. V shed 4 bases and J shed 7 bases, with 17 bases lying between them. This CDR3 is CASSLRRGGLEKLFF. Here the CDR3 DNA reads TGCGCCAGCAGCCTCAGACGGGGAGGGCTTGAAAAACTGTTTTTT.

This clonotype was counted only a few times. Sequence at one end of the junction differs from germline and may be a read error. The chain couples TRBV4-1 to TRBJ1-1; perhaps TRBD1 as D (6 bases). The CDR3 contains 15 residues. CDR1 and CDR2 (germline): MGHRA, YSYEKL. In DNA, the CDR3 is TGCGCCAGCAGCCAAGAACAGGGCCTGGGGGAGCTTGAAGTCTTT. Translated: CASSQEQGLGELEVF.

This chain connects TRBV2 to TRBJ1-6, with 8 bases aligning to TRBD1. Germline CDR1 reads SNHLY; CDR2 reads FYNNEI. With V trimmed by 4 bases and J by 3 bases, 2 bases remained unmatched. The CDR3 length is 15 residues. CDR3: CASSAQGVYNSPLHF. CDR3 nucleotide sequence: TGTGCCAGCAGTGCACAGGGGGTCTATAATTCACCCCTCCACTTT.

This clonotype was observed many times. The chain uses TRBV5-6 and TRBJ2-5; D perhaps matches TRBD2 (6 bases). Per the germline V gene, CDR1 is SGHDT and CDR2 is YYEEEE. The ends were cut back, 0 bases at V and 4 bases at J, with 13 bases in the middle. The CDR3 has 15 amino acids. The CDR3 loop is CASSLGLWRGETQYF. In DNA, the CDR3 is TGTGCCAGCAGCTTGGGGCTTTGGAGGGGAGAGACCCAGTACTTC.

This clonotype was seen ten or more times. V and J are TRBV7-8 and TRBJ2-1; possibly TRBD2 for D (6 bases). V lost 4 bases and J 7 bases, leaving 8 bases between the germline ends. The germline V gene encodes CDR1 SGHVS and CDR2 FQNEAQ. CDR3 length equals 12 residues. In DNA, the CDR3 is TGTGCCAGCAGCTCGACTAGAAATGAGCAGTTCTTC. Translated, it gives CASSSTRNEQFF.

This sequence joins TRBV7-9 and TRBJ1-5; D is possibly TRBD1 (5 bases). Trimming shortened V by 3 bases and J by 5 bases, and 17 bases separated the two germline ends. CDR1 SEHNR and CDR2 FQNEAQ come from the germline V gene (reference sequence). This CDR3 contains 16 residues. The DNA for the CDR3 is TGTGCCAGCAGCTTCGGGGAGGGGATAGGTTATCAGCCCCAGCATTTT. This sequence encodes CASSFGEGIGYQPQHF.

This clonotype was seen a single time. This chain connects TRBV2 to TRBJ2-4; D may be TRBD1 (5 bases). The CDR3 consists of 13 residues. Trimming took off 6 bases at V and 7 bases at J, with 13 bases between the two ends. CDR1 and CDR2 from the germline V gene are SNHLY and FYNNEI. CDR3 sequence reads: CASRGAWGNIQYF. DNA for the CDR3: TGTGCCAGCAGAGGGGCCTGGGGTAACATTCAGTACTTC.

This clonotype has a count of ten or more. V and J are TRBV6-5 and TRBJ1-2, with 7 positions matching TRBD1. The CDR3 is made up of 14 amino acids. Looked up from germline, CDR1 is MNHEY and CDR2 is SVGAGI. Trimming cost V 6 bases and J 7 bases; bases outside gene matches: 11. The CDR3 spells CASSLQGGGSGYTF. In DNA, the CDR3 is TGTGCCAGCAGCCTCCAGGGGGGGGGCTCTGGCTACACCTTC.

This clonotype turned up a few times. The chain is built from TRBV27 and TRBJ1-1; 8 bases are a match to TRBD1. With 7 bases clipped from V and 4 bases from J, the junction kept 5 bases outside the gene matches. The CDR3 is 13 residues long. The V gene's germline CDR1 is MNHEY and CDR2 SMNVEV (reference sequence). In DNA, the CDR3 is TGTGCCAGCAAAGGACAGGGCGGCACTGAAGCTTTCTTT. This encodes CASKGQGGTEAFF.

In this sample, this clonotype turned up a few times. The J gene is TRBJ1-6, the V gene TRBV5-1, with 9 nucleotides matching TRBD1. The CDR3 runs 14 residues. The trim removed 3 bases at V and 7 bases at J, leaving 2 bases unmatched. Germline CDR1 and CDR2: SGHRS and YFSETQ. The chain's CDR3 is CASSWTGDNSPLHF. For the CDR3, the DNA is TGCGCCAGCAGCTGGACAGGGGACAATTCACCCCTCCACTTT.

This chain uses TRBV28 with TRBJ2-5, with D possibly called TRBD1 or TRBD2 (5 bases each). V dropped 3 bases and J dropped 4 bases, with 12 bases sitting between them. Germline V gene sequence: CDR1 MDHEN, CDR2 SYDVKM. CDR3 length equals 14 residues. Written as DNA, the CDR3 is TGTGCCAGCAGTTTTATCGGGGCACGAGAGACCCAGTACTTC. Its translation: CASSFIGARETQYF.

The J gene is TRBJ2-7, the V gene TRBV7-2, with D unresolved. The CDR3 contains 12 residues. CDR1 is SGHTA, CDR2 FQGNSA, per germline. V lost 1 base and J 6 bases, leaving 7 bases between the germline ends. DNA for the CDR3: TGTGCCAGCAGCTTAGGGGTTTCCGAGCAGTACTTC. Protein product: CASSLGVSEQYF. The whole variable domain, remainder taken from reference TRBV7-2 and TRBJ2-7, is GAGVSQSPSNKVTEKGKDVELRCDPISGHTALYWYRQSLGQGLEFLIYFQGNSAPDKSGLPSDRFSAERTGGSVSTLTIQRTQQEDSAVYLCASSLGVSEQYFGPGTRLTVT.